Here is one T cell receptor (beta chain) with its context. Authors' data handling: Counts of nucleated cells, estimated from reference gene primer amplification, were obtained. Here immunoSEQ multiplex PCR was the method, and the copy in TCRdb shows in-frame clones only, minus some. The V and J calls and clone size were taken over from that table, and D and trimming were inferred from the DNA. The sample holds approximately 83,000 clones; about four fifths are singletons and the top ten take roughly 10%. This sample is drawn from a study of blood T cell repertoires in COVID-19. Study background: The United States, Italy and Spain were the sources of the acute and convalescent COVID-19 samples. Sources were T cells, B-cell-depleted T cells, or PBMCs; the material itself was cDNA or gDNA.

Between the trimmed V and J ends, which lost 6 bases and 5 bases, there was a span of 11 bases. This CDR3 has 13 amino acids. CDR1 and CDR2 (germline): MNHEY, SVGAGI. This chain links TRBV6-5 with TRBJ1-5; D is possibly TRBD1 (6 bases). The receptor comes from a woman over 75 with acute or convalescent COVID-19. The sample taken for sequencing was peripheral blood. The CDR3 reads CASRGGQDQPQHF. DNA of the CDR3: TGTGCCAGCAGGGGGGGGCAGGATCAGCCCCAGCATTTT.